This T cell receptor beta chain is from a study of blood T cell repertoires in COVID-19. As for the study in general: The study drew acute and convalescent COVID-19 samples from the United States, Italy and Spain. From T cells, B-cell-depleted T cells, or PBMCs came the material, which was cDNA or gDNA.

Authors' processing steps: By means of reference gene primer amplification, nucleated cell counts were estimated. The method was immunoSEQ multiplex PCR; TCRdb's version includes in-frame clones alone and lacks a portion of them. V, J and clone size are taken as reported in that table, and D and trimming were inferred from the DNA itself. In the table there are roughly 45,000 clones, around four fifths of which are singletons. Concerning this clone: The same CDR3 is also encoded by other DNA sequences in this sample.

The germline gives CDR1 SGHRS, CDR2 YFSETQ. The CDR3 totals 12 residues. Trimming took 0 bases from V and 7 from J; bases not matched to a gene: 1. This TCR derives from a man between 50 and 59 years old with active COVID-19. The chain couples TRBV5-1 to TRBJ2-7; 7 bases line up with TRBD2. Sequenced input: peripheral blood. CDR3 bases: TGCGCCAGCAGCTTGGCCGGGGGGGAGCAGTACTTC. Its translation is CASSLAGGEQYF.